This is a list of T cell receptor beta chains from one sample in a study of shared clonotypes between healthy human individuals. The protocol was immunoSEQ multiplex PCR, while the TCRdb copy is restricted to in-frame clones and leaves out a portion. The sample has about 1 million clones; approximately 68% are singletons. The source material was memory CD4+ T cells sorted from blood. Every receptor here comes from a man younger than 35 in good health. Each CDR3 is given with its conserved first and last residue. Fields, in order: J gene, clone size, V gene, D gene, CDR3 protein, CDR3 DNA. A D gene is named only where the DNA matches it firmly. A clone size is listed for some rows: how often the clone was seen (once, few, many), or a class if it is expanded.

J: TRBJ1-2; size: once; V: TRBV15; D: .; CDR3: CATSRPPEGYGYTF; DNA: TGTGCCACCAGCAGACCCCCTGAGGGGTATGGCTACACCTTC
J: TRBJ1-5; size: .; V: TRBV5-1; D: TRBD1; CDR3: CASSTGTGNQPQHF; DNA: TGCGCCAGCAGCACTGGGACAGGCAATCAGCCCCAGCATTTT
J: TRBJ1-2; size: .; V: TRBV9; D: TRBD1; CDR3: CASSVDPGGVATF; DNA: TGTGCCAGCAGCGTAGACCCAGGGGGGGTAGCTACCTTC
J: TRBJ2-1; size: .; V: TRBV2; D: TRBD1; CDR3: CASSITGGNEQFF; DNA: TGTGCCAGCAGTATCACAGGGGGTAATGAGCAGTTCTTC
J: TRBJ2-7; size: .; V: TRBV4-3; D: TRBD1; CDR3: CASSLGTAPYEQYF; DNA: TGCGCCAGCAGCCTTGGGACAGCTCCCTACGAGCAGTACTTC
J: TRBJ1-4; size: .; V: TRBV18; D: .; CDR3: CASSPRPNEKLFF; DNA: TGTGCCAGCTCACCACGACCTAATGAAAAACTGTTTTTT
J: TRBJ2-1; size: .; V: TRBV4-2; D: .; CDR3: CASSQESRVRYEQFF; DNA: TGTGCCAGCAGCCAAGAGAGCAGGGTGCGGTATGAGCAGTTCTTC
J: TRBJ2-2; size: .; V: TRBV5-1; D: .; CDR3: CASGVGRNTGELFF; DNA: TGCGCCAGCGGTGTTGGACGGAACACCGGGGAGCTGTTTTTT
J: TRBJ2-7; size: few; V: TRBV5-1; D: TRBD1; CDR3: CASSLVATGPLDEQYF; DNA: TGCGCCAGCAGCTTGGTGGCGACAGGGCCTCTCGATGAGCAGTACTTC
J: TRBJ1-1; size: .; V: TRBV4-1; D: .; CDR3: CASSQRQGTEAFF; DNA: TGCGCCAGCAGCCAAAGGCAGGGCACTGAAGCTTTCTTT
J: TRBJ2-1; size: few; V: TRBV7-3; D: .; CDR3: CASSLSAYNEQFF; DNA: TGTGCCAGCAGCTTATCGGCTTACAATGAGCAGTTCTTC
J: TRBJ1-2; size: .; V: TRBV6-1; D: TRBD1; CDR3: CASTPMTGPYHGYTF; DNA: TGTGCCAGCACCCCCATGACAGGGCCCTATCATGGCTACACCTTC
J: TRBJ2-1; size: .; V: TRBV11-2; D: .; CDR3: CASSAAGYTYNEQFF; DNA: TGTGCCAGCAGCGCAGCGGGCTACACCTACAATGAGCAGTTCTTC
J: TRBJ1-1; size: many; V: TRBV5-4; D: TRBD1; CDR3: CASSWTGGNTEAFF; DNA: TGTGCCAGCAGCTGGACAGGGGGGAACACTGAAGCTTTCTTT
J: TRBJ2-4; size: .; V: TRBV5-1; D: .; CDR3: CASSQGDSRGNIQYF; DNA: TGCGCCAGCAGCCAGGGCGATTCCAGGGGTAACATTCAGTACTTC
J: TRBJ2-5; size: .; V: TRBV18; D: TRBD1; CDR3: CASSLTTGGEETQYF; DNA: TGTGCCAGCTCACTGACCACAGGGGGCGAGGAGACCCAGTACTTC
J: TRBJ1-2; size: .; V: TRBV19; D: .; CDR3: CASSIDQGRYGYTF; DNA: TGTGCCAGTAGTATAGATCAAGGGCGGTATGGCTACACCTTC
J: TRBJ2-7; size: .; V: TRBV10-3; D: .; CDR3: CAISESATFSYEQYF; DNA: TGTGCCATCAGTGAGTCTGCCACTTTCTCCTACGAGCAGTACTTC
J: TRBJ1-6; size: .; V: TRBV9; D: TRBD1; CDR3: CASSETGSNSPLHF; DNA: TGTGCCAGCAGCGAGACAGGGTCTAATTCACCCCTCCACTTT
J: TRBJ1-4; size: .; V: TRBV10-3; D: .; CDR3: CAISAGEKLFF; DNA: TGTGCCATCAGCGCAGGAGAAAAACTGTTTTTT
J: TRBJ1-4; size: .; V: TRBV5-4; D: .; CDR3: CASSLTTGTNEKLFF; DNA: TGTGCCAGCAGCTTGACCACAGGTACTAATGAAAAACTGTTTTTT
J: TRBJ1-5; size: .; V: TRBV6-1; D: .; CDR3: CASMGSMGNQPQHF; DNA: TGTGCCAGCATGGGTAGTATGGGCAATCAGCCCCAGCATTTT
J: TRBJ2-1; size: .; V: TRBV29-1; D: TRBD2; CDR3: CSVDKAGGRDNEQFF; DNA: TGCAGCGTAGACAAAGCGGGAGGCCGGGACAATGAGCAGTTCTTC
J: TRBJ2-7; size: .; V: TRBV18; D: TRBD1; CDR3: CASSPPDRASTYEQYF; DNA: TGTGCCAGCTCACCACCGGACAGGGCTAGCACCTACGAGCAGTACTTC
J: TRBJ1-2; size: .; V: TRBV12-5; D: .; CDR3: CASGLSASRGINGYTF; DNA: TGTGCTAGTGGTTTGTCGGCCTCCAGGGGTATTAATGGCTACACCTTC
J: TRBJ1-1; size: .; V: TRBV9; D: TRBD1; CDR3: CASSPGQVRGEAFF; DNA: TGTGCCAGCAGCCCAGGACAGGTTCGGGGTGAAGCTTTCTTT
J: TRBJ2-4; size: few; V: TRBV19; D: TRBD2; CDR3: CASSVTSGNNQYF; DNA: TGTGCCAGTAGTGTGACTAGCGGGAATAATCAGTACTTC
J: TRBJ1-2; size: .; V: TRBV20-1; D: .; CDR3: CSATYAYGYTF; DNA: TGCAGTGCTACCTACGCCTATGGCTACACCTTC
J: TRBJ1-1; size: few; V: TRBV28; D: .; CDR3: CASSQPPGNTEAFF; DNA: TGTGCCAGCAGTCAACCCCCGGGGAACACTGAAGCTTTCTTT
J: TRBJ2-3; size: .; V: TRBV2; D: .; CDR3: CASSQQGSTDTQYF; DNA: TGTGCCAGCAGTCAACAGGGTTCGACAGATACGCAGTATTTT
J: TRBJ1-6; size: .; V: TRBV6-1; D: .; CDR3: CASSAGMLASPLHF; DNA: TGTGCCAGCAGTGCCGGGATGCTTGCTTCACCCCTCCACTTT
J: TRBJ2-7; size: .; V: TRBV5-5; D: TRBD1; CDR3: CASSPGTGSVQYF; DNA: TGTGCCAGCAGCCCCGGGACAGGATCCGTGCAGTACTTC
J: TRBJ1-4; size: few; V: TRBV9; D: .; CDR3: CASSVAPGGREKLFF; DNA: TGTGCCAGCAGCGTAGCTCCCGGGGGGCGTGAAAAACTGTTTTTT
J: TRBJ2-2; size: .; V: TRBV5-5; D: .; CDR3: CASSLYTGELFF; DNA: TGTGCCAGCAGCTTGTATACCGGGGAGCTGTTTTTT
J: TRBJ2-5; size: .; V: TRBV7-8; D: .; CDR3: CASGVGETQYF; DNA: TGTGCCAGCGGGGTCGGGGAGACCCAGTACTTC
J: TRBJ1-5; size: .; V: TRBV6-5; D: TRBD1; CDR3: CASSSGTAQPQHF; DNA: TGTGCCAGCAGTTCCGGGACAGCACAGCCCCAGCATTTT
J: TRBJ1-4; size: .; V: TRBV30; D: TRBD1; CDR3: CAWSVNRGMGEKLFF; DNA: TGTGCCTGGAGTGTAAACAGGGGGATGGGTGAAAAACTGTTTTTT
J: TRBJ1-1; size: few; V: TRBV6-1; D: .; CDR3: CASSPAKVEAFF; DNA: TGTGCCAGCAGCCCAGCGAAAGTTGAAGCTTTCTTT
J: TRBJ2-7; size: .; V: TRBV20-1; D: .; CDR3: CSGWTDEQYF; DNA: TGCAGTGGATGGACGGACGAGCAGTACTTC
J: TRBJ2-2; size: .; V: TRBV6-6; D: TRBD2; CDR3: CASRDHGTSDTGELFF; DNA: TGTGCCAGCAGAGACCACGGGACTAGCGACACCGGGGAGCTGTTTTTT
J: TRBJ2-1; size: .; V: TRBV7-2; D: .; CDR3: CASSFRGNGPMDEQFF; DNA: TGTGCCAGCAGCTTTCGCGGGAACGGCCCGATGGATGAGCAGTTCTTC
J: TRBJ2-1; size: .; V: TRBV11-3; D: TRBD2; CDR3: CASSSGLAGYNEQFF; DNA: TGTGCCAGCAGCTCCGGACTAGCGGGGTACAATGAGCAGTTCTTC
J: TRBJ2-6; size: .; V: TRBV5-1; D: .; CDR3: CASSSGGSGANVLTF; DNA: TGCGCCAGCAGCTCCGGGGGCTCTGGGGCCAACGTCCTGACTTTC
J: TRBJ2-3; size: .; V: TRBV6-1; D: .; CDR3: CASRQGVNTDTQYF; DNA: TGTGCCAGCAGGCAAGGGGTGAACACAGATACGCAGTATTTT
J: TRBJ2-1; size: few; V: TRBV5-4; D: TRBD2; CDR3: CASSRLAEYNEQFF; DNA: TGTGCCAGCAGCCGACTAGCGGAATACAATGAGCAGTTCTTC
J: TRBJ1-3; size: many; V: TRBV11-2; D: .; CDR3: CASSSEWVSGNTIYF; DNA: TGTGCCAGCAGCTCAGAATGGGTCTCTGGAAACACCATATATTTT